A selection of T cell receptor beta chains follows, all from one sample in a study of cytomegalovirus exposure and HLA in healthy donors. The table came from immunoSEQ multiplex PCR; TCRdb's copy has only in-frame clones and leaves some out. The sample records about 130,000 clones, about 78% being singletons. Sequencing input: PBMCs. These receptors all come from a female donor in good health and CMV-seronegative. The conserved cysteine and the conserved F or W are not part of the CDR3 here. The order of the fields is V gene, J gene, CDR3 protein.

V gene: TRBV6-5
J gene: TRBJ2-3
CDR3 protein: ASSRDFSTDTQY

V gene: TRBV7-9
J gene: TRBJ2-3
CDR3 protein: SSSFRGTDTQY

V gene: TRBV5-8
J gene: TRBJ1-5
CDR3 protein: ASSWRGSNQPQH

V gene: TRBV14
J gene: TRBJ2-5
CDR3 protein: ASSQPGTAPWTQY

V gene: TRBV5-1
J gene: TRBJ2-2
CDR3 protein: ASSFTSVGELF

V gene: TRBV28
J gene: TRBJ2-2
CDR3 protein: AGRSDRFGELF

V gene: TRBV20-1
J gene: TRBJ2-5
CDR3 protein: SALDRKTQY

V gene: TRBV5-6
J gene: TRBJ1-6
CDR3 protein: ASSFWTGLNNSPLH

V gene: TRBV5-1
J gene: TRBJ2-3
CDR3 protein: ASTETGTDTQY

V gene: TRBV5-5
J gene: TRBJ2-5
CDR3 protein: ASSLVGGGAGIETQY

V gene: TRBV28
J gene: TRBJ1-5
CDR3 protein: ASRRTGGAQPQH

V gene: TRBV6-1
J gene: TRBJ1-6
CDR3 protein: ASSANRSNSPLH

V gene: TRBV7-3
J gene: TRBJ2-1
CDR3 protein: ASSLDPSGFYNEQF

V gene: TRBV6-1
J gene: TRBJ1-1
CDR3 protein: ASSAQGTYGAF

V gene: TRBV6-1
J gene: TRBJ1-1
CDR3 protein: ASRLGGTEAF

V gene: TRBV6-1
J gene: TRBJ1-1
CDR3 protein: ASSEGWSTEAF

V gene: TRBV6-1
J gene: TRBJ1-3
CDR3 protein: ASSQYSYSGNTIY

V gene: TRBV7-2
J gene: TRBJ2-7
CDR3 protein: ASSFSRAYEQY

V gene: TRBV5-4
J gene: TRBJ1-3
CDR3 protein: ASSVGTGGNTIY

V gene: TRBV11-2
J gene: TRBJ2-1
CDR3 protein: ASSPPTGQTPNNEQF

V gene: TRBV7-5
J gene: TRBJ1-2
CDR3 protein: ARSLGQGLGYT

V gene: TRBV18
J gene: -
CDR3 protein: ASSPPHSYEQY

V gene: TRBV5-4
J gene: TRBJ1-6
CDR3 protein: ASSVGHGRNNSPLH

V gene: TRBV9
J gene: TRBJ1-1
CDR3 protein: ASSLQTSMNTEAF

V gene: TRBV27
J gene: TRBJ2-7
CDR3 protein: ASRKTGIHEQY

V gene: TRBV6-5
J gene: TRBJ1-1
CDR3 protein: ASSYSEGFEAF

V gene: TRBV6-1
J gene: TRBJ2-3
CDR3 protein: ASRAEPRTDTQY

V gene: TRBV11-2
J gene: TRBJ2-5
CDR3 protein: ASSSGTSEETQY

V gene: TRBV10-2
J gene: TRBJ1-4
CDR3 protein: ASSERTGLAQLF

V gene: TRBV7-2
J gene: TRBJ2-1
CDR3 protein: ASSPSSGGWSSYNEQF

V gene: TRBV9
J gene: TRBJ1-1
CDR3 protein: ASSRGWGTVNTEAF

V gene: TRBV6-5
J gene: TRBJ1-6
CDR3 protein: ASSYSWGQGSPLH

V gene: TRBV9
J gene: TRBJ2-5
CDR3 protein: ASSVGSSNQETQY

V gene: TRBV5-4
J gene: TRBJ1-4
CDR3 protein: ASSSGATNEKLF

V gene: TRBV6-8
J gene: TRBJ2-4
CDR3 protein: ASRRQGVTKNSQY

V gene: TRBV30
J gene: TRBJ1-2
CDR3 protein: AWSNQANGYT

V gene: TRBV9
J gene: TRBJ2-1
CDR3 protein: ASSLQGGIYNEQF

V gene: TRBV19
J gene: TRBJ2-1
CDR3 protein: ASNVGLYNEQF

V gene: TRBV7-2
J gene: TRBJ2-5
CDR3 protein: ASSLGLLAGGLQETQY

V gene: TRBV10-3
J gene: TRBJ2-7
CDR3 protein: AISGADIAYEQY